This is a list of T cell receptor beta chains from one sample in a study of graft-versus-host responses after intestinal transplantation. Produced via immunoSEQ multiplex PCR; TCRdb's table is partial and in-frame only. The data contain roughly 120,000 clones, just over 90% of them singletons. The antigens of these receptors remain unknown. Specimen: unstimulated CD8+ T cells sorted from spleen or lymph node cells, collected before intestinal transplant. Receptors were obtained from a human donor who received an intestinal transplant. Each CDR3 is given with its conserved first and last residue. D genes are given only for firm matches. The size of a clone is reported for some rows only, either as once, few or many, or as a class for expanded clones.

d_gene,v_gene,j_gene,abundance,CDR3nt,CDR3aa
.,TRBV10-3,TRBJ1-2,.,TGTGCCATCAGTGAGCCGAAGGCGCAGGGGTTTCGTGGCTACACCTTC,CAISEPKAQGFRGYTF
TRBD1,TRBV19,TRBJ1-1,.,TGTGCCAGTAGTATTACAGGGGGTAACACTGAAGCTTTCTTT,CASSITGGNTEAFF
.,TRBV13,TRBJ2-7,once,TGTGCCAGCAGCTCCACAGAAGCCGAGCAGTACTTC,CASSSTEAEQYF
.,TRBV6-1,TRBJ2-7,.,TGTGCCAGCAGTACCCGTAGTAGTTCCTACGAGCAGTACTTC,CASSTRSSSYEQYF
.,TRBV27,TRBJ1-5,.,TGTGCCAGCAGTTTTGGAGGGGGGTTATATCAGCCCCAGCATTTT,CASSFGGGLYQPQHF
.,TRBV7-9,TRBJ2-5,.,TGTGCCAGCAGCCTAGACAGGCAAGAGACCCAGTACTTC,CASSLDRQETQYF
.,TRBV4-1,TRBJ1-1,.,TGCGCCAGCAGCCAGCTGACAGCCGACTCTGAAGCTTTCTTT,CASSQLTADSEAFF
.,TRBV4-1,TRBJ1-1,once,TGCGCCAGCAGCCAAGATGAAAGGGTGAGGACTGAAGCTTTCTTT,CASSQDERVRTEAFF
TRBD2,TRBV9,TRBJ2-4,.,TGTGCCAGCAGCGTAGGACTAGCGGGAACAAATGACATTCAGTACTTC,CASSVGLAGTNDIQYF
.,TRBV19,TRBJ1-1,.,TGTGCCAGTAGTCCCCGAGGAGGGATGAGCACTGAAGCTTTCTTT,CASSPRGGMSTEAFF
TRBD2,TRBV19,TRBJ2-7,few,TGTGCCAGTAGCCGACTAGCGTTCCACGAGCAGTACTTC,CASSRLAFHEQYF
.,TRBV5-1,TRBJ2-2,.,TGCGCCAGCAGCTCGGGGAGCGGGGAGCTGTTTTTT,CASSSGSGELFF
TRBD1,TRBV13,TRBJ1-1,once,TGTGCCAGCAGCTTAGGCCTCGGGCAGGGGGCGGCTTTCTTT,CASSLGLGQGAAFF
TRBD2,TRBV4-1,TRBJ2-1,.,TGCGCCAGCAGCCAAGATTGGGCGACTAGCGGGAGACCCTACAATGAGCAGTTCTTC,CASSQDWATSGRPYNEQFF
.,TRBV5-1,TRBJ2-5,.,TGCGCCAGCAGCTTGGAGAATAGACAAGAGACCCAGTACTTC,CASSLENRQETQYF
.,TRBV28,TRBJ2-3,.,TGTGCCAGCAACTTTCTAGCAGGTAGCACAGATACGCAGTATTTT,CASNFLAGSTDTQYF
.,TRBV18,TRBJ2-7,.,TGTGCCAGCTCACCACCCGAGACCCTCGAGCAGTACTTC,CASSPPETLEQYF
TRBD2,TRBV7-9,TRBJ2-1,.,TGTGCCACCCGCTATCCTTTGACTAGCGTGAGCTCCTACAATGAGCAGTTCTTC,CATRYPLTSVSSYNEQFF
TRBD1,TRBV29-1,TRBJ2-7,.,TGCAGCGTTGCGGGAGACAGGGGGAACGAGCAGTACTTC,CSVAGDRGNEQYF
.,TRBV7-9,TRBJ2-4,.,TGTGCCAGCAGCCCAACGAGGGTGCGGAACATTCAGTACTTC,CASSPTRVRNIQYF